This T cell receptor beta chain was profiled in a study of shared clonotypes between healthy human individuals. Germline CDR1 and CDR2: SGHTA and FQGNSA. The CDR3 is 14 residues long. V was cut by 6 bases and J by 6 bases, with 17 bases left in between. This clone has only a few counts. Profiled with immunoSEQ multiplex PCR; TCRdb holds only in-frame clones, not every one. The sample holds about 2.3 million clones, 90% to 95% seen once. The TCR was taken from a man younger than 35 in good health. Some clones in this sample may be carry-over from other donors' samples. The specimen sequenced was naive CD4+ T cells from PBMCs. Subset specified: CD45RA+ positively selected. The V and J genes are TRBV7-2 and TRBJ1-2; D uncertain. The CDR3 nucleotides read TGTGCCAGCAGGCCGTTTTCCATACCCCATGGCTACACCTTC. Translating it yields CASRPFSIPHGYTF. Together with reference TRBV7-2 and TRBJ1-2, the CDR3 gives the full variable domain: GAGVSQSPSNKVTEKGKDVELRCDPISGHTALYWYRQSLGQGLEFLIYFQGNSAPDKSGLPSDRFSAERTGGSVSTLTIQRTQQEDSAVYLCASRPFSIPHGYTFGSGTRLTVV.